The next 19 T cell receptor beta chains were all read from a single sample in a study of blood T cell repertoires in COVID-19. Sequencing was performed with immunoSEQ multiplex PCR; in TCRdb, only in-frame clones are kept and a portion is missing. The sample yields around 130,000 clones, 80% to 90% seen once. The sequencing sample was made of peripheral blood. The receptors shown here come from a man between 65 and 79 years old with active or convalescent COVID-19.

This chain connects TRBV29-1 to TRBJ2-1; D remains ambiguous. The CDR3 is 13 residues long. The germline gives CDR1 SQVTM, CDR2 ANQGSEA. Trimming pared 3 bases from V and 0 bases from J, leaving 6 bases between. This CDR3 is CSVDPFSYNEQFF. DNA for the CDR3: TGCAGCGTTGACCCGTTCTCCTACAATGAGCAGTTCTTC.

The J gene is TRBJ2-2, the V gene TRBV6-5; TRBD2 agrees at 9 bases. V lost 6 bases to trimming and J lost 6 bases; unmatched junction nucleotides: 8. This CDR3 has 15 amino acids. CDR1 and CDR2 (germline): MNHEY, SVGAGI. CDR3 nucleotide sequence: TGTGCCAGCAGATCTAGCGGGAAGTCCCCCGGGGAGCTGTTTTTT. Translation gives CASRSSGKSPGELFF.

This clone was picked up a small number of times. Other nucleotide sequences from this sample produce the same CDR3. V gene TRBV18 combines with J gene TRBJ1-1, with D hard to call. Per germline, CDR1 KGHSH and CDR2 LQKENI. The CDR3 extends over 14 amino acids. Trimming took off 3 bases at V and 0 bases at J, with 8 bases between the two ends. The CDR3: CASSPGQLNTEAFF. For the CDR3, the DNA is TGTGCCAGCTCACCGGGCCAATTGAACACTGAAGCTTTCTTT.

The V gene is TRBV7-2, the J gene TRBJ2-1, with 7 bases fitting TRBD1. The CDR3 totals 15 residues. The V segment lost 4 bases and the J segment 7 bases; nucleotides outside the gene matches: 10. The germline gives CDR1 SGHTA, CDR2 FQGNSA. CDR3 region: CASSSTGITGNEQFF. CDR3 nucleotides: TGTGCCAGCAGCTCGACAGGGATAACTGGAAATGAGCAGTTCTTC.

The V gene is TRBV5-1, the J gene TRBJ2-3; 9 positions agree with TRBD2. Losses at the gene ends were 0 bases for V and 4 bases for J; bases not matched to a gene: 6. Germline values: CDR1 SGHRS, CDR2 YFSETQ. CDR3 length equals 16 residues. The CDR3 protein is CASSLVGSGGSDTQYF. The CDR3 DNA sequence: TGCGCCAGCAGCTTGGTCGGTAGCGGGGGCTCAGATACGCAGTATTTT.

The chain links TRBV3-1 (or the pseudogene TRBV3-2) to TRBJ1-3; D gene unclear. CDR1 and CDR2 from the germline V gene are LGHDT and YNNKEL (reference sequence). This CDR3 is built from 15 residues. V was cut by 0 bases and J by 0 bases, with 6 bases left in between. In DNA, the CDR3 is TGTGCCAGCAGCCAAGACCCCAGCTCTGGAAACACCATATATTTT. The encoded protein is CASSQDPSSGNTIYF.

This clone has a single count. The genes are TRBV19 and TRBJ1-2; 7 positions match TRBD1. Germline V gene sequence: CDR1 LNHDA, CDR2 SQIVND (reference sequence). The CDR3 length is 11 residues. The V and J ends lost 6 bases and 10 bases, in that order; junction bases with no gene match: 5. CDR3 in DNA: TGTGCCAGTAGAATCAGGGGGTTCTACACCTTC. Encoded protein: CASRIRGFYTF. The entire variable domain, with the rest obtained from reference TRBV19 and TRBJ1-2, is as follows: DGGITQSPKYLFRKEGQNVTLSCEQNLNHDAMYWYRQDPGQGLRLIYYSQIVNDFQKGDIAEGYSVSREKKESFPLTVTSAQKNPTAFYLCASRIRGFYTFGSGTRLTVV.

V usage is TRBV2 and J usage is TRBJ2-5; D remains unclear. V shed 6 bases and J shed 4 bases, with 21 bases lying between them. Germline-derived CDR1 and CDR2 are SNHLY and FYNNEI. CDR3 length: 16 residues. The CDR3 DNA follows: TGTGCCAGCAGCGAAATCCCCACTACGCAGACAGAGACCCAGTACTTC. This translates into CASSEIPTTQTETQYF.

This clone was seen a single time. A read error may produce the germline difference seen at one junction end. Distinct nucleotide sequences in the sample also encode this CDR3. V is TRBV28 and J is TRBJ2-6; 7 nucleotides match TRBD1. Per germline, CDR1 MDHEN and CDR2 SYDVKM. The CDR3 runs 14 residues. The CDR3 is CASGTGVGANVLTF. The DNA for the CDR3 is TGTGCCAGCGGTACAGGGGTCGGGGCCAACGTTCTGACTTTC.

This chain uses TRBV15 with TRBJ1-1; 8 bases agree with TRBD1. Germline CDR1 reads LNHNV; CDR2 reads YYDKDF (reference sequence). The CDR3 runs to 15 residues. J lost 6 bases, V lost 3 bases, and 9 bases had no gene match. This CDR3 is CATSRTGDGTAEAFF. The CDR3 nucleotides read TGTGCCACCAGCAGGACAGGGGATGGGACAGCTGAAGCTTTCTTT.

This chain links TRBV5-1 with TRBJ2-1, with 10 bases fitting TRBD2. The trim removed 3 bases at V and 5 bases at J, leaving 5 bases unmatched. The CDR3 consists of 15 residues. Germline V lookup: CDR1 SGHRS, CDR2 YFSETQ. Here the CDR3 DNA reads TGCGCCAGCAGCTGGACTAGCGGAAACCACAATGAGCAGTTCTTC. Its translation is CASSWTSGNHNEQFF.

The V gene is TRBV19, the J gene TRBJ2-7; no firm D call. Deletions cut 5 bases from V and 6 bases from J, with 8 bases between. The germline CDR1 and CDR2 sequences are LNHDA and SQIVND (reference sequence). There are 11 residues in the CDR3. The CDR3 region is CASSLLGEQYF. The DNA of the CDR3 is TGTGCCAGTAGTTTGCTCGGCGAGCAGTACTTC.

The chain is built from TRBV5-1 and TRBJ1-3, with a weak D call TRBD1 (5 bases). This CDR3 has 14 amino acids. Germline lookup yields CDR1 SGHRS and CDR2 YFSETQ. The V end was cut by 4 bases, the J end by 2 bases, with 10 bases between. This CDR3 is CASSLGVPGNTIYF. The CDR3 DNA is TGCGCCAGCAGCCTAGGGGTGCCTGGAAACACCATATATTTT.

This clone is a singleton in its sample. The chain links TRBV29-1 to TRBJ2-7; maybe TRBD1 (6 bases). The V gene's germline CDR1 is SQVTM and CDR2 ANQGSEA. The length of the CDR3 is 13 residues. The germline V and J ends were trimmed by 4 bases and 2 bases, with 12 bases remaining between them. The CDR3 nucleotides read TGCAGCGTTGCATGGAACAGGGCCTACGAGCAGTACTTC. Its translation is CSVAWNRAYEQYF.

As concerns this clone: A read error may produce the germline difference seen at one junction end. The V gene is TRBV27, the J gene TRBJ2-1; tentative D call: TRBD1 (5 bases). The CDR3 is 14 residues long. Germline assignment: CDR1 MNHEY and CDR2 SMNVEV (reference sequence). The CDR3 DNA follows: TGTGCCAGCAGTTCAGACAGACTCTACGATGAGCAGTTCTTC. This encodes CASSSDRLYDEQFF.

The chain employs TRBV18 and TRBJ2-7; 9 bases map to TRBD2. Germline-derived CDR1 and CDR2 are KGHSH and LQKENI. Unmatched junction bases numbered 2, after V lost 3 bases and J lost 2 bases. This CDR3 comprises 14 residues. The CDR3 is CASSPSGRAYEQYF. CDR3 in DNA: TGTGCCAGCTCACCTAGCGGGAGAGCCTACGAGCAGTACTTC.

Here the CDR3 reads CASRPSGGSQTQYF. CDR3 DNA sequence: TGTGCCAGCAGGCCCTCCGGCGGGAGTCAGACCCAGTACTTC. The J gene is TRBJ2-5, the V gene TRBV28; 7 bases line up with TRBD2. CDR3 length: 14 amino acids. Germline CDR1 is MDHEN and CDR2 is SYDVKM. V was pared by 6 bases and J by 6 bases, with 10 bases of the junction left unmatched. The full variable domain, completed using reference TRBV28 and TRBJ2-5, is DVKVTQSSRYLVKRTGEKVFLECVQDMDHENMFWYRQDPGLGLRLIYFSYDVKMKEKGDIPEGYSVSREKKERFSLILESASTNQTSMYLCASRPSGGSQTQYFGPGTRLLVL.

The chain links TRBV28 to TRBJ1-2; D is possibly TRBD1 (5 bases). V was clipped by 8 bases and J by 4 bases, with 23 bases between them. The CDR3 has 16 amino acids. The germline gives CDR1 MDHEN, CDR2 SYDVKM. CDR3 nucleotides: TGTGCCAGCTCGATAAGGACCGGGCAGGGAACCTATGGCTACACCTTC. Protein: CASSIRTGQGTYGYTF.

The chain couples TRBV9 to TRBJ2-2; 7 bases align to TRBD2. Trimming cost V 4 bases and J 2 bases; bases outside gene matches: 5. The length of the CDR3 is 15 residues. Per the germline V gene, CDR1 is SGDLS and CDR2 is YYNGEE. CDR3 residues: CASSFSGLNTGELFF. CDR3 DNA sequence: TGTGCCAGCAGCTTTAGCGGGCTTAACACCGGGGAGCTGTTTTTT. The whole variable domain, remainder taken from reference TRBV9 and TRBJ2-2, is DSGVTQTPKHLITATGQRVTLRCSPRSGDLSVYWYQQSLDQGLQFLIQYYNGEERAKGNILERFSAQQFPDLHSELNLSSLELGDSALYFCASSFSGLNTGELFFGEGSRLTVL.